This TCR beta chain was profiled in a study of CD8 T cells in ankylosing spondylitis. Study-level results: It appeared that ankylosing spondylitis blood was characterized by a TCR beta motif of eight highly homologous variants. Previously reported in reactive arthritis synovial fluid and blood were some of the motif variants.

Germline CDR1 SGHNT, CDR2 YENEEA. The CDR3 sequence is 15 residues long. Trimming left V 0 bases short and J 3 bases short, with 8 bases between. TCR beta libraries were made by quantitative 5'-RACE with molecular barcodes. TCRdb analysed the 5' RACE reads with MiXCR anew, one entry per CDR3 protein. The sample has about 36,000 distinct CDR3 sequences, roughly an eighth seen once. This clonotype was observed a few times. Its cognate antigen is unknown. This TCR was recovered from a male donor with ankylosing spondylitis. Sequences were obtained from synovial fluid, either unsorted or a sorted T cell fraction (not recorded which). The chain employs TRBV11-3 and TRBJ2-2; D is undetermined. The CDR3 DNA reads TGTGCCAGCAGCTTAGATACTTTGTACACCGGGGAGCTGTTTTTT. Encoded protein: CASSLDTLYTGELFF.